This T cell receptor (beta chain) was documented in a study of technical replicates of blood from a handful of donors. Method: immunoSEQ multiplex PCR; TCRdb's copy keeps in-frame clones and lacks some. This sample has around 70,000 clones, with around 93% found just once. The origin of this receptor is a human donor in good health. The material sequenced was T cells isolated from PBMCs.

The CDR3 DNA reads as TGTGCCAGCAGTTACTCCCGGGGTGGCACTGAAGCTTTCTTT. Translating gives CASSYSRGGTEAFF. The rearrangement joins TRBV6-5 to TRBJ1-1; D is undetermined. CDR3 length: 14 residues. V lost 0 bases and J 4 bases, leaving 9 bases between the germline ends. CDR1 MNHEY and CDR2 SVGAGI come from the germline V gene.